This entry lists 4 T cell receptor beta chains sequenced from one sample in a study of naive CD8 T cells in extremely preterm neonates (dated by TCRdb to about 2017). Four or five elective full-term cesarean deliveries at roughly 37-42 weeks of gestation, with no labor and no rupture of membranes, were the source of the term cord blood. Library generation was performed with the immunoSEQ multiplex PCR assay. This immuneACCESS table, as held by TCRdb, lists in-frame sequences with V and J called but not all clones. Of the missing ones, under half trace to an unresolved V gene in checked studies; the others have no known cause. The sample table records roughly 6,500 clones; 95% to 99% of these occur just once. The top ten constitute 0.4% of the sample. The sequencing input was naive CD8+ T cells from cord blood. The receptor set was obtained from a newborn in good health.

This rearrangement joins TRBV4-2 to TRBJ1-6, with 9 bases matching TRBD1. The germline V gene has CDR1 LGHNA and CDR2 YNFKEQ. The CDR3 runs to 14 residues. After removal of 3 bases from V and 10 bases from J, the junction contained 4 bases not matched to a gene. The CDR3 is CASSHTGGASPLHF. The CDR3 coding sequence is TGTGCCAGCAGCCATACAGGGGGCGCGTCACCCCTCCACTTT.

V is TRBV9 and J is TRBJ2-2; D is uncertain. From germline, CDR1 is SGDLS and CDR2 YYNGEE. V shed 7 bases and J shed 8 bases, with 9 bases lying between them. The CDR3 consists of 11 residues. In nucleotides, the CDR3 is TGTGCCAGCGCGTTGGAGGGGGAGCTGTTTTTT. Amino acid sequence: CASALEGELFF.

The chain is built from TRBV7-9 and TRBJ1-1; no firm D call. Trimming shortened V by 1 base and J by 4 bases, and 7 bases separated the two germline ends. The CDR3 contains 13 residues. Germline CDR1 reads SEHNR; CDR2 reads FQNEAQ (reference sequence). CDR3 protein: CASSLGGGTEAFF. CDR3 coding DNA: TGTGCCAGCAGCTTAGGGGGAGGCACTGAAGCTTTCTTT.

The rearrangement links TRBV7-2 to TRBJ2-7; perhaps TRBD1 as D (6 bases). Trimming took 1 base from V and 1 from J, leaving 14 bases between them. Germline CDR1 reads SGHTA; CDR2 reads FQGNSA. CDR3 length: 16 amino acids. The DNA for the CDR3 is TGTGCCAGCAGCTTAGGAAGCGACAGGCTGTCCTACGAGCAGTACTTC. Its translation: CASSLGSDRLSYEQYF. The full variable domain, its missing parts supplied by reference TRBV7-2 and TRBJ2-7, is GAGVSQSPSNKVTEKGKDVELRCDPISGHTALYWYRQSLGQGLEFLIYFQGNSAPDKSGLPSDRFSAERTGGSVSTLTIQRTQQEDSAVYLCASSLGSDRLSYEQYFGPGTRLTVT.